What follows is one T cell receptor beta chain and its context. Antigen specificity is unknown. As for the donors, each was a healthy bone marrow donor. The PCR contained 60 Vbeta and 13 Jbeta primers. Sequenced by immunoSEQ multiplex PCR; TCRdb stores in-frame clones only, minus some. The table lists some 90,000 clones, roughly three quarters of them singletons. V lost 1 base to trimming and J lost 4 bases, with 10 bases between them. There are 14 residues in the CDR3. Germline V gene data show CDR1 as KGHSH and CDR2 as LQKENI. The source of the sample is a study of cytomegalovirus exposure and HLA in healthy donors. Study-wide context: A preliminary data release comprised 80 million or so unique TCRs obtained from HLA-typed donors.

Findings and caveats of the study: Whilst most TCR sequences proved rare, a subset of public TCRs occurred across many donors. A missense DCLRE1C variant was associated with V- and J-gene trimming of TCR beta chains in a later analysis, and an independent cohort replicated the association.

The sequencing input was PBMCs. The chain combines TRBV18 with TRBJ2-5, with TRBD2 as a possible D gene (6 bases). This TCR was recovered from a man aged 30-40 years in good health and CMV-seronegative. DNA for the CDR3: TGTGCCAGCTCACCACTTGGAGGGACAGAGACCCAGTACTTC. Translating it yields CASSPLGGTETQYF.